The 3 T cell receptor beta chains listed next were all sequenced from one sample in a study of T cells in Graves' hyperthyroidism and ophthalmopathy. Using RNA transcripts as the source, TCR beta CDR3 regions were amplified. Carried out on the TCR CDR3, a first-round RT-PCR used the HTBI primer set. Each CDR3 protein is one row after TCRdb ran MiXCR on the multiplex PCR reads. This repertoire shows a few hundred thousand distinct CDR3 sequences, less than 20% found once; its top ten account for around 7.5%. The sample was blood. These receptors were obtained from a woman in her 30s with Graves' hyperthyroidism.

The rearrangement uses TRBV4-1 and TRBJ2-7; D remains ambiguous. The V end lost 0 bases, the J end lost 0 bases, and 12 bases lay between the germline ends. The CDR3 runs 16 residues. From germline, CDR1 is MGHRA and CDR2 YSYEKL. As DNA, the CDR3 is TGCGCCAGCAGCCAAGAGCGACTCACCAGCTCCTACGAGCAGTACTTC. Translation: CASSQERLTSSYEQYF.

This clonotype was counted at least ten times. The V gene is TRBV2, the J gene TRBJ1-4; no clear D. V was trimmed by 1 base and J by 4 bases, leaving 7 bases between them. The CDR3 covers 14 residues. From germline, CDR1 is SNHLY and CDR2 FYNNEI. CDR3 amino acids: CASSEGGINEKLFF. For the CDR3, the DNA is TGTGCCAGCAGTGAAGGAGGAATTAATGAAAAACTGTTTTTT.

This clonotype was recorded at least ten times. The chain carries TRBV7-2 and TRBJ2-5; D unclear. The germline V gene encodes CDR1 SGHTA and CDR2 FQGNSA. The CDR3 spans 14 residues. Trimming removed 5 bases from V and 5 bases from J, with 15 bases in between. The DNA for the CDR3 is TGTGCCAGCAGCCTCAATGGGCTGACGGAGACCCAGTACTTC. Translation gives CASSLNGLTETQYF.